This T cell receptor (beta chain) was obtained from a study of OX40 agonist ivuxolimab in advanced cancers. Looking at the study overall: Three patients got partial responses; one had hepatocellular carcinoma and two had cutaneous melanoma. Broader study findings: Both CD4+ and CD8+ T cell populations in blood had undergone clonal expansion by week 6 at 0.1 to 3.0 mg/kg.

The table came from immunoSEQ multiplex PCR; TCRdb's copy has only in-frame clones and leaves some out. The table has roughly 70,000 clones, approximately 78% seen once. The sample holds a few counts of this clone. Its antigen is not identified. Different DNA sequences within this sample yield the same CDR3. V shed 7 bases and J shed 1 base, with 10 bases lying between them. The germline V gene encodes CDR1 LNHDA and CDR2 SQIVND (reference sequence). The CDR3 runs to 13 residues. The rearrangement joins TRBV19 to TRBJ1-1; D possibly corresponds to TRBD1 (6 bases). The sequence derives from an adult with an advanced solid tumor such as melanoma, head and neck, liver or kidney cancer. Sequenced material: CD4+ or CD8+ T cells sorted from blood, taken in a trial of the OX40 agonist ivuxolimab. The CDR3 is CASTKTGNTEAFF. The CDR3 nucleotides read TGTGCCAGTACCAAGACAGGGAACACTGAAGCTTTCTTT.